These 8 T cell receptor beta chains came from one sample sequenced in a study of blood T cell repertoires in COVID-19. The method was immunoSEQ multiplex PCR; TCRdb's version includes in-frame clones alone and lacks a portion of them. The table records roughly 260,000 clones, about 90% of them present only once. The sequencing input was PBMCs or T cells enriched from blood (not recorded which). These receptors all stem from a woman aged 18-29 years who had recovered from COVID-19.

This clone was seen once. V and J are TRBV5-1 and TRBJ1-3, with 7 nucleotides matching TRBD1. The V and J ends lost 4 bases and 3 bases, in that order; junction bases with no gene match: 7. The CDR3 is made up of 15 amino acids. In germline, CDR1 is SGHRS, CDR2 YFSETQ. The CDR3 sequence is CASSQRDSGGNTIYF. The CDR3 DNA reads as TGCGCCAGCAGCCAACGGGACAGCGGTGGAAACACCATATATTTT.

This sequence joins TRBV11-3 and TRBJ1-1; 7 bases agree with TRBD1. V shed 5 bases, J shed 0 bases, and the junction held 3 bases outside the gene matches. Germline V gene data show CDR1 as SGHNT and CDR2 as YENEEA. This CDR3 is 14 amino acids long. The CDR3 reads CASSQGGVNTEAFF. The CDR3, as DNA: TGTGCCAGCAGCCAGGGGGGAGTGAACACTGAAGCTTTCTTT.

The table lists this clone with a count of one. V and J are TRBV27 and TRBJ2-3, with 8 bases fitting TRBD1. The V and J ends lost 1 base and 15 bases, in that order; junction bases with no gene match: 9. Per germline, CDR1 MNHEY and CDR2 SMNVEV (reference sequence). CDR3 length: 13 amino acids. The CDR3 protein is CASSLLLRDRQYF. DNA of the CDR3: TGTGCCAGCAGTTTATTATTACGGGACAGGCAATATTTT.

The rearrangement links TRBV4-1 to TRBJ2-2; D might be TRBD1 (6 bases). The CDR3 is made up of 15 amino acids. Germline CDR1 reads MGHRA; CDR2 reads YSYEKL. V dropped 2 bases and J dropped 7 bases, with 14 bases sitting between them. CDR3 sequence: CASSQPTAGDGELFF. CDR3 sequence (DNA): TGCGCCAGCAGCCAACCGACGGCAGGGGACGGGGAGCTGTTTTTT.

Concerning this clone itself: Other DNA sequences in the sample encode the same CDR3. The gene calls are TRBV7-9 and TRBJ1-2; no definite D call. Trimming cost V 6 bases and J 1 base, with 6 bases left between them. Per the germline V gene, CDR1 is SEHNR and CDR2 is FQNEAQ (reference sequence). This CDR3 is built from 12 residues. The CDR3 here is CASSQVNYGYTF. CDR3 nucleotide sequence: TGTGCCAGCAGTCAGGTTAACTATGGCTACACCTTC. Looking up the rest from reference TRBV7-9 and TRBJ1-2 gives the full variable domain: DTGVSQNPRHKITKRGQNVTFRCDPISEHNRLYWYRQTLGQGPEFLTYFQNEAQLEKSRLLSDRFSAERPKGSFSTLEIQRTEQGDSAMYLCASSQVNYGYTFGSGTRLTVV.

This clone occurred a few times. This chain uses TRBV4-2 with TRBJ2-1; the match to TRBD1 covers 9 bases. Germline V gives CDR1 LGHNA, CDR2 YNFKEQ. This CDR3 is 19 amino acids long. V lost 0 bases to trimming and J lost 1 base; unmatched junction nucleotides: 10. Here the CDR3 reads CASSQDYGPGQGSYNEQFF. Written as DNA, the CDR3 is TGTGCCAGCAGCCAAGATTACGGACCGGGACAGGGTTCCTACAATGAGCAGTTCTTC.

J is TRBJ2-1 and V is TRBV4-1, with 9 bases matching TRBD2. After removal of 4 bases from V and 7 bases from J, the junction contained 8 bases not matched to a gene. CDR3 length equals 15 residues. Germline V gene data show CDR1 as MGHRA and CDR2 as YSYEKL. In DNA form, the CDR3 reads TGCGCCAGCAGCCTTAGCGGGAGCTACTTGAATGAGCAGTTCTTC. Its translation: CASSLSGSYLNEQFF.

The chain joins TRBV18 to TRBJ2-5; D may be TRBD2 (5 bases). The CDR3 totals 14 residues. Deletions cut 2 bases from V and 5 bases from J, with 12 bases between. CDR1 and CDR2 (germline): KGHSH, LQKENI. The CDR3 spells CASSPLSGKETQYF. CDR3 DNA sequence: TGTGCCAGCTCACCATTATCGGGGAAGGAGACCCAGTACTTC. Supplemented by reference TRBV18 and TRBJ2-5, the full variable domain reads NAGVMQNPRHLVRRRGQEARLRCSPMKGHSHVYWYRQLPEEGLKFMVYLQKENIIDESGMPKERFSAEFPKEGPSILRIQQVVRGDSAAYFCASSPLSGKETQYFGPGTRLLVL.